These 28 T cell receptor beta chains came from one sample sequenced in a study of T cells in Graves' hyperthyroidism and ophthalmopathy. The source material, RNA transcripts, was used to amplify TCR beta CDR3 regions. The HTBI primer set was used in a first-round RT-PCR of the TCR CDR3. TCRdb passed the multiplex PCR reads through MiXCR, listing each CDR3 protein once. The sample lists 500,000 to 550,000 distinct CDR3 sequences; less than 25% were seen once. Sequenced: blood. These receptors all come from a man between 18 and 29 years old with Graves' hyperthyroidism.

There are many counts of this clonotype. This chain joins TRBV29-1 and TRBJ2-7; maybe TRBD1 (6 bases). The CDR3 length is 12 residues. In germline, CDR1 is SQVTM, CDR2 ANQGSEA. The CDR3 coding sequence is TGCAGTGCCGGGGACAACCACTCCGAGCAGTACTTC. It yields the protein CSAGDNHSEQYF.

Only a few counts were recorded for this clonotype. The J gene is TRBJ2-5, the V gene TRBV3-1; 10 nucleotides line up with TRBD2. The CDR3 has 16 residues. CDR1 is LGHDT, CDR2 YNNKEL, per germline (reference sequence). V shed 4 bases and J 1 base; nucleotides not matched to a gene: 6. The chain's CDR3 is CASSRASGGTQETQYF. In DNA, the CDR3 is TGTGCCAGCAGCCGAGCTAGCGGGGGTACCCAAGAGACCCAGTACTTC.

This clonotype has ten or more counts. This chain links TRBV6-5 with TRBJ2-5; D possibly corresponds to TRBD1 (5 bases). CDR1 is MNHEY and CDR2 is SVGAGI in the germline V gene. V lost 5 bases and J 4 bases, leaving 14 bases between the germline ends. CDR3 size: 14 residues. CDR3 region: CASSRTLTGETQYF. DNA of the CDR3: TGTGCCAGCAGTCGGACATTGACTGGAGAGACCCAGTACTTC.

The chain combines TRBV12-3 or TRBV12-4 with TRBJ2-5; D is possibly TRBD1 (6 bases). Trimming removed 6 bases at V and 2 bases at J, with 19 bases between. The CDR3 length is 16 residues. The CDR3: CASSPARGGPQETQYF. The CDR3 DNA reads as TGTGCCAGCAGCCCCGCCAGGGGTGGCCCACAAGAGACCCAGTACTTC.

The chain carries TRBV7-8 and TRBJ2-7; D ambiguous. Germline values: CDR1 SGHVS, CDR2 FQNEAQ. Trimming took off 6 bases at V and 2 bases at J, with 17 bases between the two ends. The CDR3 has 15 amino acids. The CDR3 region has the DNA TGTGCCAGCAGTTCTAGACCGACCAATGCCTACGAGCAGTACTTC. This sequence encodes CASSSRPTNAYEQYF.

This clonotype has at least ten counts. The gene calls are TRBV20-1 and TRBJ1-1; TRBD1 might be the D (5 bases). Germline V gives CDR1 DFQATT, CDR2 SNEGSKA (reference sequence). V was clipped by 6 bases and J by 5 bases, with 19 bases between them. This CDR3 has 14 amino acids. CDR3 in amino acids: CSATLWRGGTEAFF. DNA for the CDR3: TGCAGTGCAACCCTCTGGAGGGGAGGAACTGAAGCTTTCTTT.

Many counts were recorded for this clonotype. This chain uses TRBV19 with TRBJ1-1; 7 bases agree with TRBD1. CDR1 LNHDA and CDR2 SQIVND come from the germline V gene (reference sequence). Germline trimming cut 6 bases from V and 3 bases from J; bases unmatched to any gene: 10. The CDR3 runs 15 residues. The CDR3 sequence is CASRATGARDTEAFF. CDR3 DNA sequence: TGTGCCAGTAGAGCCACAGGGGCGAGGGACACTGAAGCTTTCTTT. Full variable domain (rest looked up from reference TRBV19 and TRBJ1-1): DGGITQSPKYLFRKEGQNVTLSCEQNLNHDAMYWYRQDPGQGLRLIYYSQIVNDFQKGDIAEGYSVSREKKESFPLTVTSAQKNPTAFYLCASRATGARDTEAFFGQGTRLTVV.

This clonotype was observed many times. The rearrangement joins TRBV12-3 or TRBV12-4 to TRBJ1-5; 9 nucleotides agree with TRBD1. Unmatched junction bases numbered 4, after V lost 7 bases and J lost 3 bases. There are 14 residues in the CDR3. Here the CDR3 reads CASNEQGANQPQHF. CDR3 sequence (DNA): TGTGCCAGCAACGAACAGGGGGCCAATCAGCCCCAGCATTTT.

Note on this clonotype: This sequence may be a read error, since a much larger clone differs from it by one base. This chain uses TRBV4-1 with TRBJ2-2, with a weak D call TRBD2 (5 bases). The CDR3 extends over 14 amino acids. The germline gives CDR1 MGHRA, CDR2 YSYEKL. CDR3 nucleotides: TGCGCCAGCAGCCAAGTTGAGGGAACCGGGGAGCTGTTGTTT. The encoded protein is CASSQVEGTGELLF.

This clonotype occurred many times. The chain has TRBV20-1 and TRBJ2-5, with D unresolved. V was pared by 5 bases and J by 5 bases, with 6 bases between. Germline V lookup: CDR1 DFQATT, CDR2 SNEGSKA (reference sequence). The CDR3 sequence is 10 residues long. The CDR3 loop reads CSAVLETQYF. For the CDR3, the DNA is TGCAGTGCTGTTCTGGAGACCCAGTACTTC.

This clonotype was observed a handful of times. V is TRBV28 and J is TRBJ2-7; a weak D match, TRBD2 (6 bases). Per the germline V gene, CDR1 is MDHEN and CDR2 is SYDVKM. The germline V and J ends were trimmed by 6 bases and 0 bases, with 18 bases remaining between them. The CDR3 is made up of 16 amino acids. CDR3 in amino acids: CASSPFSGPSSYEQYF. DNA of the CDR3: TGTGCCAGCAGCCCCTTTAGCGGTCCCAGCTCCTACGAGCAGTACTTC.

This clonotype has ten or more counts. The DNA for the CDR3 is TGTGCCAGCAGCGAGGGCGGACAGGTCTACGAGCAGTACTTC. Protein: CASSEGGQVYEQYF. The chain uses TRBV7-9 and TRBJ2-7; TRBD1 matches at 7 bases. J was trimmed by 3 bases and V by 5 bases; bases with no gene match: 7. The length of the CDR3 is 14 residues. Germline V gives CDR1 SEHNR, CDR2 FQNEAQ (reference sequence).

This clonotype was detected ten times or more. The rearrangement uses TRBV7-9 and TRBJ2-5; D unresolved. The length of the CDR3 is 15 residues. Germline V CDR1 and CDR2: SEHNR, FQNEAQ (reference sequence). V gave up 0 bases and J gave up 2 bases, with 10 bases separating them. The CDR3 nucleotides are TGTGCCAGCAGCTTAGCTCTGGACGGACAAGAGACCCAGTACTTC. This translates into CASSLALDGQETQYF.

A word on this clonotype: The conserved phenylalanine or tryptophan is not found at the CDR3 terminus, so this likely reflects a read error. V and J are TRBV6-5 and TRBJ1-2; D is ambiguous. CDR3 size: 14 residues. CDR1 MNHEY and CDR2 SVGAGI come from the germline V gene. The CDR3 nucleotides read TGTGCCAGCAGTTACTCAACAGCTAACCATGGCTACACCCTC. This translates into CASSYSTANHGYTL.

This clonotype occurred many times. The chain uses TRBV12-3 or TRBV12-4 and TRBJ1-1; D ambiguous. The CDR3 consists of 16 residues. V was trimmed by 7 bases and J by 1 base, leaving 19 bases between them. The CDR3 DNA follows: TGTGCCAGCACCCACACGAGGGCCCTCGGGAACACTGAAGCTTTCTTT. This encodes CASTHTRALGNTEAFF.

This chain connects TRBV6-1 to TRBJ1-2; 8 bases match TRBD1. J gave up 3 bases and V 5 bases, and 5 bases lay outside the gene matches. The germline V gene has CDR1 MNHNS and CDR2 SASEGT. This CDR3 is 14 amino acids long. The CDR3 region has the DNA TGTGCCAGCAGTCTCAGGGGGCTCTACTATGGCTACACCTTC. Residues: CASSLRGLYYGYTF.

Ten or more counts support this clonotype. V usage is TRBV24-1 and J usage is TRBJ1-5; 7 bases align to TRBD1. The V gene end was trimmed by 5 bases and the J gene end by 7 bases; junction bases not matched to a gene: 4. Germline V gene sequence: CDR1 KGHDR, CDR2 SFDVKD. This CDR3 region has 13 residues. Here the CDR3 reads CATSGQGSQPQHF. The CDR3 DNA follows: TGTGCCACCAGTGGACAGGGAAGCCAGCCCCAGCATTTT.

This clonotype was counted at least ten times. V is TRBV2 and J is TRBJ2-2; D not resolved. The CDR3 spans 12 residues. CDR1 and CDR2 (germline): SNHLY, FYNNEI. The V and J ends lost 3 bases and 5 bases respectively, with 4 bases between them. CDR3 nucleotide sequence: TGTGCCAGCAGTGACAGGACCGGGGAGCTGTTTTTT. This gives the protein CASSDRTGELFF.

This clonotype has ten or more counts. This chain links TRBV2 with TRBJ2-5; D is uncertain. The germline V and J ends were trimmed by 3 bases and 3 bases, with 5 bases remaining between them. Germline CDR1 reads SNHLY; CDR2 reads FYNNEI. This CDR3 has 12 amino acids. CDR3 in DNA: TGTGCCAGCAGTGACGGAGAAGAGACCCAGTACTTC. Translation: CASSDGEETQYF.

This clonotype occurred a few times. The chain joins TRBV2 to TRBJ1-2; TRBD1 agrees at 9 bases. The germline CDR1 and CDR2 sequences are SNHLY and FYNNEI. The ends lost 6 bases at V and 6 bases at J; junction bases unmatched: 11. The CDR3 sequence is 15 residues long. The CDR3 DNA follows: TGTGCCAGCAGGGGGATCGGACAGGGGAAGGATGGCTACACCTTC. This gives the protein CASRGIGQGKDGYTF.

V is TRBV20-1 and J is TRBJ2-7; TRBD1 aligns across 9 bases. J lost 5 bases, V lost 1 base, and 9 bases had no gene match. This CDR3 spans 15 amino acids. Germline assignment: CDR1 DFQATT and CDR2 SNEGSKA (reference sequence). As DNA, the CDR3 is TGCAGTGCTAGAGTTCCGGGACAGGGAACCCACGAGCAGTACTTC. It codes for CSARVPGQGTHEQYF.

This clonotype has at least ten counts. CDR3 sequence: CASSPTVTYQPQHF. CDR3 DNA sequence: TGTGCCAGCAGCCCGACAGTGACCTATCAGCCCCAGCATTTT. J is TRBJ1-5 and V is TRBV12-3 or TRBV12-4; TRBD1 might be the D (5 bases). This CDR3 has 14 amino acids. V was shortened by 6 bases and J by 5 bases, with 14 bases between the two germline ends.

In its sample, this clonotype was seen many times. The V call is TRBV12-3 or TRBV12-4, the J call TRBJ2-7; 8 bases agree with TRBD1. The CDR3 sequence is 14 residues long. V lost 5 bases and J lost 3; bases outside the gene matches: 6. CDR3 in DNA: TGTGCCAGCAGTCCTGGGACAGGACACTACGAGCAGTACTTC. Translation: CASSPGTGHYEQYF.

This clonotype was observed many times. This chain joins TRBV20-1 and TRBJ1-2; no clear D gene. The CDR3 has 15 residues. V was cut by 2 bases and J by 2 bases, with 15 bases left in between. The V gene's germline CDR1 is DFQATT and CDR2 SNEGSKA (reference sequence). The CDR3: CSARPKDLTNYGYTF. The CDR3 coding sequence is TGCAGTGCTAGACCGAAGGACTTAACGAACTATGGCTACACCTTC.

This clonotype was recorded many times. The chain carries TRBV2 and TRBJ1-1; no reliable D call. Trimming cost V 4 bases and J 0 bases, with 12 bases left between them. This CDR3 has 15 amino acids. Germline CDR1 and CDR2: SNHLY and FYNNEI. CDR3 bases: TGTGCCAGCAGTGGGACGGGTTCCATGAACACTGAAGCTTTCTTT. Encoded protein: CASSGTGSMNTEAFF.

At least ten counts were recorded for this clonotype. The genes are TRBV12-3 or TRBV12-4 and TRBJ1-2, with D tentatively TRBD1 (5 bases). This CDR3 region has 14 residues. Between the trimmed V and J ends, which lost 5 bases and 4 bases, there was a span of 14 bases. DNA for the CDR3: TGTGCCAGCAGTGCCTCCGGGGGAAGCTATGGCTACACCTTC. It is translated as CASSASGGSYGYTF.

This clonotype has a count of ten or more. The CDR3 bases are TGTGCCAGCAGTGGGACAGAACTAGAGACCCAGTACTTC. Translated, it gives CASSGTELETQYF. V gene TRBV6-1 combines with J gene TRBJ2-5; tentative D call: TRBD1 (6 bases). Germline values: CDR1 MNHNS, CDR2 SASEGT. V was trimmed by 4 bases and J by 4 bases, leaving 10 bases between them. The CDR3 contains 13 residues.

This clonotype was recorded many times. This chain's CDR3 is CASSLGTAFSGNTIYF. Written as DNA, the CDR3 is TGTGCCAGCAGTTTGGGGACAGCCTTCTCTGGAAACACCATATATTTT. The chain carries TRBV28 and TRBJ1-3; 7 bases fit TRBD1. CDR1 is MDHEN and CDR2 is SYDVKM in the germline V gene. The CDR3 sequence is 16 residues long. V was clipped by 3 bases and J by 0 bases; unmatched bases: 5.